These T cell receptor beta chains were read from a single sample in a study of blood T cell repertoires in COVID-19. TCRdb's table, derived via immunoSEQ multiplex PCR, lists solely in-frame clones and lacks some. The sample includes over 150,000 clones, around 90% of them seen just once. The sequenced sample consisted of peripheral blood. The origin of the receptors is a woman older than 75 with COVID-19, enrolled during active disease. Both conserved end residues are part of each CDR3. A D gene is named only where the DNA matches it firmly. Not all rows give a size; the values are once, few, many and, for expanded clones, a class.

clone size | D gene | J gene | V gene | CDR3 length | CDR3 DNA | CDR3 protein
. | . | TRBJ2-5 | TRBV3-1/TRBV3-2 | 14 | TGTGCCAGCAGGCTAGACAGTACCGAAGAGACCCAGTACTTC | CASRLDSTEETQYF
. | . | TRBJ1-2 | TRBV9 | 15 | TGTGCCAGCAGCGTAGGACAAAATCATGACTATGGCTACACCTTC | CASSVGQNHDYGYTF
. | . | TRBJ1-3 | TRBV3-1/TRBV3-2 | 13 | TGTGCCAGCAGCCAAAATCAGGGAAACACCATATATTTT | CASSQNQGNTIYF
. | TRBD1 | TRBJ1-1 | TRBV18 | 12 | TGTGCCAGCTCACCGACAGGGGGAGAAGCTTTCTTT | CASSPTGGEAFF
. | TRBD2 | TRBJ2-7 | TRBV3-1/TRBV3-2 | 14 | TGTGCCAGCAGCCAAGGTAGCGGGAGTTACGAGCAGTACTTC | CASSQGSGSYEQYF
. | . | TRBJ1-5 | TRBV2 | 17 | TGTGCCAGCAGTGAAGCGGAGACAGGATTTAGCAATCAGCCCCAGCATTTT | CASSEAETGFSNQPQHF
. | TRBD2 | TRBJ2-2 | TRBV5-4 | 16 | TGTGCCAGCAGCTTGCCCAGCGGGAGGGACACCGGGGAGCTGTTTTTT | CASSLPSGRDTGELFF
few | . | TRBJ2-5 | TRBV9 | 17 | TGTGCCAGCAGCGTGAGGGCGTGGGGGACATCTCAAGAGACCCAGTACTTC | CASSVRAWGTSQETQYF
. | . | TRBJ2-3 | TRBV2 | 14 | TGTGCCAGCCAGAGCGACCGGAGCACAGATACGCAGTATTTT | CASQSDRSTDTQYF
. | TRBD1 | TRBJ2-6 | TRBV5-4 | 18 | TGTGCCAGCAGCCAGAATTCACAGGGGGTAGCTGGGGCCAACGTCCTGACTTTC | CASSQNSQGVAGANVLTF
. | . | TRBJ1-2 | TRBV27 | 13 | TGTGCCAGTGAATCCCCCAACGGGGGTGGCTACACCTTC | CASESPNGGGYTF
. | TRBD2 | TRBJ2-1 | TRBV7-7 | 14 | TGTGCTAGCAGCTTAGGTCTAGCGGGAAACGAGCAGTTCTTC | CASSLGLAGNEQFF
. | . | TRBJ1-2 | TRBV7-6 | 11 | TGTGCCAGCGCGGCGGGTTTTGGCTACACCTTC | CASAAGFGYTF
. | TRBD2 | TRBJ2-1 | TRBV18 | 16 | TGTGCCAGCTCACTGACGGGGCTAGCGGGAGAAAATGAGCAGTTCTTC | CASSLTGLAGENEQFF
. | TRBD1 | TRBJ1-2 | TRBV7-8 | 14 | TGTGCCAGCAGCTTAGCGGGACAGCGCTATGGCTACACCTTC | CASSLAGQRYGYTF
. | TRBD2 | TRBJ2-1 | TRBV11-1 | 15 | TGTGCCAGCAGCTTAAGGTCGGCGGCGGGGGATGAGCAGTTCTTC | CASSLRSAAGDEQFF
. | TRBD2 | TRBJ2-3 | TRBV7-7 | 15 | TGTGCTAGCAGCTCCACTAGCGGGAGGGCAGATACGCAGTATTTT | CASSSTSGRADTQYF
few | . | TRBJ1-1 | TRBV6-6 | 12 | TGTGCCAGCAGTTACCGGCAGGCTGAAGCTTTCTTT | CASSYRQAEAFF
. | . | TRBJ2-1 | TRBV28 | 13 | TGTGCCAGCACCACCCCCTTGGCGGATGAGCAGTTCTTC | CASTTPLADEQFF
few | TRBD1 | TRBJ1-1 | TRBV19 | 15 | TGTGCCAGTACCCGGAGAACAGGGGGGCAGTTAGAAGCTTTCTTT | CASTRRTGGQLEAFF
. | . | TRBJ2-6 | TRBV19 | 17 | TGTGCCAGTAGTATGAGGCAGTCCGCCTCTGGGGCCAACGTCCTGACTTTC | CASSMRQSASGANVLTF
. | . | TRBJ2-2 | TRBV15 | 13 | TGTGCCACCAGCAGAGCGTCCACCGGGGAGCTGTTTTTT | CATSRASTGELFF
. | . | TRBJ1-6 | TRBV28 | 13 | TGTGCCATCGGTGGCGGACAGAACTCACCCCTCCACTTT | CAIGGGQNSPLHF
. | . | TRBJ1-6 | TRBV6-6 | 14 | TGTGCCAGCAGTTACCCAGAGGACAACTCACCCCTCCACTTT | CASSYPEDNSPLHF
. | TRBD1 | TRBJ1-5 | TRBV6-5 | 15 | TGTGCCAGCAGGTCCGGGACAGGGAACCTTCAGCCCCAGCATTTT | CASRSGTGNLQPQHF
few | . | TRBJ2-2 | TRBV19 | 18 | TGTGCCAGTAGTTCCAGGGGGGTTGGGGACACCAACACCGGGGAGCTGTTTTTT | CASSSRGVGDTNTGELFF
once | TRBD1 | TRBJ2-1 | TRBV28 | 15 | TGTGCCAGCAGTCCCGGACAGGGAAACTACAATGAGCAGTTCTTC | CASSPGQGNYNEQFF
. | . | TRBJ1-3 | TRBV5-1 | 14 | TGCGCCAGCAGCACTGGGGAGACTGGAAACACCATATATTTT | CASSTGETGNTIYF
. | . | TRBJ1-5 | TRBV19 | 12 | TGTGCCAGTGATGGGGCTAATCAGCCCCAGCATTTT | CASDGANQPQHF
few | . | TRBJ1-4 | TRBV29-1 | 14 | TGCAGCGCCGTGTTTCCGGTCAGGGGCGAAAAACTGTTTTTT | CSAVFPVRGEKLFF
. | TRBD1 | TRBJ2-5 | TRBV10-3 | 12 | TGTGCCATCAGGGACAGGGATGAGACCCAGTACTTC | CAIRDRDETQYF
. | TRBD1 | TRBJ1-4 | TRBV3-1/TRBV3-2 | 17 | TGTGCCAGCAACCCGGACAGGAACGGCGCAACTAATGAAAAACTGTTTTTT | CASNPDRNGATNEKLFF
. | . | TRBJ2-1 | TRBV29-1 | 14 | TGCAGCGTGGGCCGCCCGAGCTCCTACAATGAGCAGTTCTTC | CSVGRPSSYNEQFF
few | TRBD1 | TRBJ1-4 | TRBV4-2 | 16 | TGTGCCAGCAGCCAAGTTGGGGGACAGGGTAATGAAAAACTGTTTTTT | CASSQVGGQGNEKLFF
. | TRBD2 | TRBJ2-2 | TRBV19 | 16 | TGTGCCAGTACCCCTAGGGCGGGAGGGGGTACCGGGGAGCTGTTTTTT | CASTPRAGGGTGELFF
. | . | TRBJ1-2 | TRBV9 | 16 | TGTGCCAGCAGCGGATACCGGACATCCCTTAACTATGGCTACACCTTC | CASSGYRTSLNYGYTF
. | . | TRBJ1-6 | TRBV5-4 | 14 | TGTGCCAGCAGCTTTTGGACAGCCAATTCACCCCTCCACTTT | CASSFWTANSPLHF
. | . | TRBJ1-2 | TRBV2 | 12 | TGTGCCAGCAGCCTGACTTTAACCGGCTACACCTTC | CASSLTLTGYTF
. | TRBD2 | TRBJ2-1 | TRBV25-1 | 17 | TGTGCCAGCAGTGAATTCAGTGCGGGAGCCAGAGGAAATGAGCAGTTCTTC | CASSEFSAGARGNEQFF
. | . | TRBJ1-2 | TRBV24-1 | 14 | TGTGCCACCAGTGATCCCCCCAGGAACTATGGCTACACCTTC | CATSDPPRNYGYTF
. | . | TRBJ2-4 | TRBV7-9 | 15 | TGTGCCAGCAGCTTAGATACAGGGATTTCGCACATTCAGTACTTC | CASSLDTGISHIQYF
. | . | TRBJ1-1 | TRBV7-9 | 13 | TGTGCCAGCAGCCCGGAGGGGCCCACTGAAGCTTTCTTT | CASSPEGPTEAFF
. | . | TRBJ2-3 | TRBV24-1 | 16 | TGTGCCACCAGTGATTTGAGAGGGCTCGGCACAGATACGCAGTATTTT | CATSDLRGLGTDTQYF
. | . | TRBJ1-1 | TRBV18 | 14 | TGTGCCAGCTCACAAACAAATGGGAACACTGAAGCTTTCTTT | CASSQTNGNTEAFF
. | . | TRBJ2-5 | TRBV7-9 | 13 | TGTGCCAGCAGCTTGCTTTCAGGGGAGACCCAGTACTTC | CASSLLSGETQYF
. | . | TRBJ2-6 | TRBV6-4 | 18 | TGTGCCAGCAGGACTAGGGGCCCGGGTCCCTTGGGGGCCAACGTCCTGACTTTC | CASRTRGPGPLGANVLTF
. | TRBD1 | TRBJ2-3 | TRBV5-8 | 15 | TGTGCCAGCAGCTTTACGGACAGGAACACAGATACGCAGTATTTT | CASSFTDRNTDTQYF
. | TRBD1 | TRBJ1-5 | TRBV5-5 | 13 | TGTGCCAGCAGCTGGGGCAGGGGGCAGCCCCAGCATTTT | CASSWGRGQPQHF
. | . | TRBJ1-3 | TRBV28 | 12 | TGTGCCAGCAGCCAGGGAAGAAACACCATATATTTT | CASSQGRNTIYF
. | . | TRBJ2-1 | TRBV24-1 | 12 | TGTGCCACCAGTGATTTGGGGGCTGAGCAGTTCTTC | CATSDLGAEQFF
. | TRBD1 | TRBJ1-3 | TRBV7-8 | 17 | TGTGCCAGCAGCTTTCGGACAGGGAGTAGTGCTGGAAACACCATATATTTT | CASSFRTGSSAGNTIYF
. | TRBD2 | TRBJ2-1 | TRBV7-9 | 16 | TGTGCCAGCAGCACCCAAGCGGGAGGCGGGTACAATGAGCAGTTCTTC | CASSTQAGGGYNEQFF
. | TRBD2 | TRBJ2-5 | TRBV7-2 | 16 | TGTGCCAGCAGCTATGATAGCGGGAGGAGACAAGAGACCCAGTACTTC | CASSYDSGRRQETQYF
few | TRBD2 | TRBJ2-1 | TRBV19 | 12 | TGTGCCAGTGGGGACTACGACAATGAGCAGTTCTTC | CASGDYDNEQFF
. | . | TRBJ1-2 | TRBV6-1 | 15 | TGTGCCAGCAGTGAAGGAAGAGGATCTAACTATGGCTACACCTTC | CASSEGRGSNYGYTF
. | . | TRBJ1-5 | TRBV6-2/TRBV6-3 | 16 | TGTGCCAGCAGTCTGACAGGCGATTATAGCAATCAGCCCCAGCATTTT | CASSLTGDYSNQPQHF